This T cell receptor beta chain was captured by sequencing in a study of CD8 T cells in Susac syndrome. Study outcomes and limitations: In total CD8+ repertoires, about 16 Susac-specific public clones were found, and in CD8+ TEMRA repertoires, five were found.

There are 15 residues in the CDR3. CDR1 and CDR2 (germline): MNHEY, SMNVEV (reference sequence). The germline V and J ends were trimmed by 3 bases and 0 bases, with 10 bases remaining between them. About this clonotype: Its antigen is not identified.

RNA in amounts of about 0.5 to 1 ug was reverse transcribed with random hexamers. TCRdb called the immunoSEQ multiplex PCR reads again in MiXCR, with one record for every CDR3 protein. The sample has roughly 88,000 distinct CDR3 sequences; roughly 96% are singletons. The sequencing sample was made of CD8+ T cells from PBMCs. This chain links TRBV27 with TRBJ2-3, with D possibly being TRBD2 (6 bases). The receptor was derived from a human donor with Susac syndrome. CDR3 residues: CASSFSGGSTDTQYF. Here the CDR3 DNA reads TGTGCCAGCAGTTTCTCCGGGGGTAGCACAGATACGCAGTATTTT.